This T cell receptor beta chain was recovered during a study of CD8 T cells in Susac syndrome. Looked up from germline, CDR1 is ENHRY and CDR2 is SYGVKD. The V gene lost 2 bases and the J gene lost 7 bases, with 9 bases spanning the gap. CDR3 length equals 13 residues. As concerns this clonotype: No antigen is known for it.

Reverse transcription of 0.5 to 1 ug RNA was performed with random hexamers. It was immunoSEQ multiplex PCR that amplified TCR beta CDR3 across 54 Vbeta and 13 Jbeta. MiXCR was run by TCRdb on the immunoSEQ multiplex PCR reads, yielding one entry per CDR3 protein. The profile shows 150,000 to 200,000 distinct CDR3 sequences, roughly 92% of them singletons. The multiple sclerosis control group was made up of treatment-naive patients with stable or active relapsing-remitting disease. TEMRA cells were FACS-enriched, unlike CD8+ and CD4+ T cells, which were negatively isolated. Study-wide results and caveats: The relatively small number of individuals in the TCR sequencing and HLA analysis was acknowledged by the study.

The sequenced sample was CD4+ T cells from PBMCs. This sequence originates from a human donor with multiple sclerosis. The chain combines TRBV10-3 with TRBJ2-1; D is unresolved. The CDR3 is CAISEGVRNEQFF. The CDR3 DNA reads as TGTGCCATCAGTGAGGGGGTCCGAAATGAGCAGTTCTTC.